The entry below gives a single T cell receptor beta chain sequence along with its context. Its antigen is as yet unknown. The CDR3 is 16 amino acids. V lost 4 bases and J lost 2, with 14 bases in between. One entry per CDR3 protein results from TCRdb running MiXCR on the 5' RACE reads. The table shows more than 300,000 distinct CDR3 sequences, with around 10% occurring only once. This entry belongs to a study of T cells after yellow fever vaccination. General observations from the study: Repertoires obtained by FACS sorting could include abundant clonotypes that entered as contaminants from the bulk population.

The material was CD4+ T cells sorted from PBMCs, obtained 45 days after the yellow fever booster vaccination. This sequence was found in a man between 18 and 35 years old who received the YFV17D yellow fever vaccine. V gene TRBV12-3 or TRBV12-4 combines with J gene TRBJ2-2; D may be TRBD2 (6 bases). DNA of the CDR3: TGTGCCAGCAGTTCCCCCGGAGGGATCAACACCGGGGAGCTGTTTTTT. This codes for CASSSPGGINTGELFF.